The 12 T cell receptor beta chains below all came from one sample that was sequenced in a study of vaccination effects on CD4 cells after COVID-19. TCRdb's copy holds only in-frame clones and misses some; the assay was immunoSEQ multiplex PCR. This table holds 60,000 to 80,000 clones, 70% to 75% found once. For these TCRs, the target antigens are not known. Subsequent to a culture period of approximately 11 days, CD4+ T cells were isolated. Two-dose vaccination with either BNT162b2 or mRNA-1273 was given to the participants. The sequencing used CD4+ T cells from PBMCs cultured without peptide, collected after COVID-19 vaccination. These receptors all come from a human donor who received a COVID-19 vaccine.

Written as DNA, the CDR3 is TGTGCCAGCAGTTACGGACAGGGGACTGGCTACACCTTC. This codes for CASSYGQGTGYTF. V usage is TRBV6-2 or TRBV6-3 and J usage is TRBJ1-2, with 9 positions matching TRBD1. The CDR3 loop spans 13 amino acids. Germline V gene data show CDR1 as MNHEY and CDR2 as SVGEGT. V dropped 2 bases and J dropped 7; count of bases not matched to a gene: 2.

The chain joins TRBV19 to TRBJ2-4, with 7 bases that match TRBD2. The CDR3 is made up of 18 amino acids. Trimming removed 6 bases from V and 0 bases from J; junction bases left unmatched: 14. Germline CDR1 is LNHDA and CDR2 is SQIVND (reference sequence). The DNA of the CDR3 is TGTGCCAGTAGAGCCCGACTAGCATCCCCAGAAGCCAAAAACATTCAGTACTTC. It specifies CASRARLASPEAKNIQYF.

This clone was observed a single time. The rearrangement links TRBV15 to TRBJ2-7, with D perhaps TRBD1 (6 bases). The germline V and J ends were trimmed by 0 bases and 3 bases, with 15 bases remaining between them. This CDR3 contains 16 residues. Germline V CDR1 and CDR2: LNHNV, YYDKDF (reference sequence). In nucleotides, the CDR3 is TGTGCCACCAGCAGAGATGTGACTCTAGGGGGCTACGAGCAGTACGTC. It translates to CATSRDVTLGGYEQYV.

The CDR3 DNA reads as TGTGCCAGCAGCTCCCGGGGCCCAGGCTCTAACTATGGCTACACCTTC. This translates into CASSSRGPGSNYGYTF. This chain connects TRBV7-9 to TRBJ1-2, with a tentative D call TRBD1 (5 bases). Germline V gene sequence: CDR1 SEHNR, CDR2 FQNEAQ (reference sequence). V was pared by 4 bases and J by 0 bases, with 15 bases between. CDR3 length equals 16 residues.

The chain carries TRBV25-1 and TRBJ1-2, with D maybe TRBD1 (6 bases). The length of the CDR3 is 14 residues. Germline V gene sequence: CDR1 MGHDK, CDR2 SYGVNS. The V end was cut by 1 base, the J end by 4 bases, with 10 bases between. The CDR3 protein is CASSESRGAYGYTF. Here the CDR3 DNA reads TGTGCCAGCAGTGAATCCAGGGGCGCCTATGGCTACACCTTC.

V is TRBV6-4 and J is TRBJ1-6; D gene unclear. CDR1 is MRHNA, CDR2 SNTAGT, per germline. This CDR3 region has 15 residues. V was clipped by 2 bases and J by 8 bases, with 13 bases between them. CDR3: CASSDRSSQYSPLHF. The CDR3 DNA is TGTGCCAGCAGTGACAGGAGTAGCCAATATTCACCCCTCCACTTT.

The chain employs TRBV30 and TRBJ2-4; TRBD1 matches 7 bases. Trimming took 2 bases from V and 8 from J; bases not matched to a gene: 6. The CDR3 sequence is 13 residues long. Germline loops: CDR1 GTSNPN, CDR2 SVGIG (reference sequence). The CDR3 protein is CAWSWTQGDIQYF. The CDR3 DNA is TGTGCCTGGAGTTGGACTCAGGGGGACATTCAGTACTTC.

This sequence joins TRBV7-9 and TRBJ1-6; no reliable D call. Germline V CDR1 and CDR2: SEHNR, FQNEAQ (reference sequence). The CDR3 sequence is 15 residues long. V was pared by 1 base and J by 6 bases, with 10 bases between. CDR3 loop: CASSLVVTGNSPLHF. CDR3 sequence (DNA): TGTGCCAGCAGCTTAGTTGTGACTGGTAATTCACCCCTCCACTTT.

This clone was seen a few times. The chain couples TRBV28 to TRBJ1-2, with D possibly TRBD1 on 6 matching bases. Looked up from germline, CDR1 is MDHEN and CDR2 is SYDVKM. This CDR3 spans 14 amino acids. V was clipped by 6 bases and J by 5 bases, with 16 bases between them. The CDR3 DNA reads TGTGCCAGCAGGGGGGCCATGGGGGCTTATGGCTACACCTTC. Protein sequence: CASRGAMGAYGYTF.

In DNA, the CDR3 is TGTGCCAGCTCACCCTCGCAGACGGACTACAATGAGCAGTTCTTC. Amino acid sequence: CASSPSQTDYNEQFF. The chain uses TRBV18 and TRBJ2-1; D gene uncertain. In germline, CDR1 is KGHSH, CDR2 LQKENI. The CDR3 covers 15 residues. The V and J ends lost 3 bases and 3 bases respectively, with 12 bases between them.

The chain recombines TRBV7-2 with TRBJ1-5, with D perhaps matching TRBD1 (6 bases). V lost 1 base, J lost 4 bases, and 8 bases lay in between. CDR1 is SGHTA, CDR2 FQGNSA, per germline. CDR3 length equals 14 residues. The CDR3 coding sequence is TGTGCCAGCAGCTTAGTAGGGGGGAATCAGCCCCAGCATTTT. Translating it yields CASSLVGGNQPQHF.

The gene calls are TRBV2 and TRBJ1-2; D is possibly TRBD1 (6 bases). This CDR3 spans 15 amino acids. Trimming took off 1 base at V and 2 bases at J, with 11 bases between the two ends. The V gene's germline CDR1 is SNHLY and CDR2 FYNNEI. CDR3 protein: CASSEEQGANYGYTF. CDR3 sequence (DNA): TGTGCCAGCAGTGAAGAACAGGGTGCGAACTATGGCTACACCTTC.